The text below deals with one T cell receptor beta chain. The antigen is undetermined. The data stem from a study of T-cell memory formation after mild COVID-19. After 5'RACE with constant-segment primers, TCR alpha and TCR beta cDNA libraries carrying sample barcodes and UMIs were obtained. Each CDR3 protein gets one entry after TCRdb re-called the 5' RACE reads with MiXCR. This sample has 300,000 to 400,000 distinct CDR3 sequences, with about a sixth found just once. The CDR3 has 14 residues. Germline values: CDR1 SGHNT, CDR2 YYREEE (reference sequence). Trimming cost V 2 bases and J 4 bases; bases outside gene matches: 5. Study-wide points: Memory cells collected pre-infection included some clones that later responded, suggesting cross-reactive memory joined. Mainly in CM and EM were contracting CD4+ clones; CD8+ were in EMRA.

Material: PBMCs or a T cell subset sorted from them (not recorded which). The sequence was collected from a man aged 18-30 years who had mild COVID-19 (a few samples of this study predate the infection). Cell type and time point are not known. The genes are TRBV5-4 and TRBJ1-2; 7 positions match TRBD1. Written as DNA, the CDR3 is TGTGCCAGCAGCTTACGACAGGGTTCCTATGGCTACACCTTC. The encoded protein is CASSLRQGSYGYTF.